Below, 15 T cell receptor beta chains from the same sample are listed, as sequenced in a study of blood T cell repertoires in COVID-19. Repertoires were generated with immunoSEQ multiplex PCR, while TCRdb's copy carries only in-frame clones and drops some. The table shows approximately 140,000 clones, with 65% to 85% occurring only once. The specimen was peripheral blood. These receptors all stem from a man aged 55 to 70 with active or convalescent COVID-19.

This chain connects TRBV7-8 to TRBJ1-3; 11 bases line up with TRBD1. V was pared by 2 bases and J by 3 bases, with 9 bases of the junction left unmatched. The CDR3 sequence is 18 residues long. Per germline, CDR1 SGHVS and CDR2 FQNEAQ. The CDR3 loop is CASSLMGTGGLSGNTIYF. The CDR3 region has the DNA TGTGCCAGCAGCTTAATGGGGACAGGGGGGTTGAGTGGAAACACCATATATTTT.

This clone was seen a few times. The chain recombines TRBV5-4 with TRBJ2-7; 12 nucleotides agree with TRBD2. Unmatched junction bases numbered 3, after V lost 3 bases and J lost 2 bases. The CDR3 contains 15 residues. Germline CDR1 is SGHNT and CDR2 is YYREEE (reference sequence). The DNA for the CDR3 is TGTGCCAGCAGCTCGAGGACTAGCGGGGCCTACGAGCAGTACTTC. Translated, it gives CASSSRTSGAYEQYF.

The chain has TRBV7-2 and TRBJ2-7, with 11 bases matching TRBD2. The length of the CDR3 is 16 residues. V lost 5 bases to trimming and J lost 2 bases; unmatched junction nucleotides: 8. The germline V gene encodes CDR1 SGHTA and CDR2 FQGNSA. DNA for the CDR3: TGTGCCAGCAGCCCAGCGGGGACTAGCGGAACCTACGAGCAGTACTTC. This encodes CASSPAGTSGTYEQYF.

The rearrangement joins TRBV11-3 to TRBJ2-1; the D is unclear. This CDR3 has 15 amino acids. Germline lookup yields CDR1 SGHNT and CDR2 YENEEA. With 5 bases removed from V and 2 bases from J, the gap between germline ends came to 13 bases. CDR3 loop: CASSLLGDTYNEQFF. For the CDR3, the DNA is TGTGCCAGCAGCCTCCTCGGCGACACCTACAATGAGCAGTTCTTC.

The chain recombines TRBV7-2 with TRBJ1-6; possibly TRBD1 for D (6 bases). V was trimmed by 1 base and J by 12 bases, leaving 13 bases between them. Germline V lookup: CDR1 SGHTA, CDR2 FQGNSA. The CDR3 contains 14 residues. In DNA, the CDR3 is TGTGCCAGCAGCTTAGGGGGGCCCTGGGAACCCCTCCACTTT. It encodes CASSLGGPWEPLHF.

The chain recombines TRBV7-3 with TRBJ1-3; TRBD1 might be the D (6 bases). The CDR3 runs to 15 residues. Germline V gene lookup returns CDR1 SGHTA and CDR2 FQGTGA. V shed 0 bases and J shed 1 base, with 7 bases lying between them. Here the CDR3 reads CASSLTDSSGNTIYF. The CDR3 coding sequence is TGTGCCAGCAGCTTAACGGACAGTTCTGGAAACACCATATATTTT.

The chain has TRBV7-3 and TRBJ1-4; possible D gene TRBD1, 6 bases. The ends were cut back, 5 bases at V and 8 bases at J, with 24 bases in the middle. The CDR3 loop spans 17 amino acids. Germline assignment: CDR1 SGHTA and CDR2 FQGTGA. The CDR3 spells CASSAGKGAPGGEKLFF. The CDR3 DNA sequence: TGTGCCAGCAGCGCCGGGAAGGGAGCACCGGGGGGCGAAAAACTGTTTTTT.

V gene TRBV5-4 combines with J gene TRBJ2-1; 8 bases are shared with TRBD2. Germline assignment: CDR1 SGHNT and CDR2 YYREEE (reference sequence). Trimming removed 7 bases from V and 2 bases from J; junction bases left unmatched: 2. The CDR3 length is 13 residues. CDR3 nucleotides: TGTGCCAGCCCCGGGGGGGCCTACAATGAGCAGTTCTTC. It translates to CASPGGAYNEQFF.

V usage is TRBV28 and J usage is TRBJ2-1, with 7 bases matching TRBD1. The CDR3 consists of 15 residues. Per germline, CDR1 MDHEN and CDR2 SYDVKM. V was clipped by 7 bases and J by 0 bases; unmatched bases: 6. The CDR3 loop is CASTDRVSSYNEQFF. CDR3 nucleotides: TGTGCCAGCACCGACAGGGTTTCCTCCTACAATGAGCAGTTCTTC. Together with reference TRBV28 and TRBJ2-1, the CDR3 gives the full variable domain: DVKVTQSSRYLVKRTGEKVFLECVQDMDHENMFWYRQDPGLGLRLIYFSYDVKMKEKGDIPEGYSVSREKKERFSLILESASTNQTSMYLCASTDRVSSYNEQFFGPGTRLTVL.

The chain uses TRBV7-9 and TRBJ2-2, with no clear D. V was trimmed by 6 bases and J by 4 bases, leaving 9 bases between them. CDR1 and CDR2 from the germline V gene are SEHNR and FQNEAQ (reference sequence). The CDR3 is 13 residues long. This chain's CDR3 is CASSLGITGELFF. The CDR3 bases are TGTGCCAGCAGTCTAGGCATCACCGGGGAGCTGTTTTTT.

The chain links TRBV25-1 to TRBJ1-2; D possibly corresponds to TRBD1 (6 bases). The CDR3 is made up of 13 amino acids. Germline values: CDR1 MGHDK, CDR2 SYGVNS. The V end was cut by 6 bases, the J end by 4 bases, with 12 bases between. The chain's CDR3 is CASSRQASYGYTF. CDR3 DNA sequence: TGTGCCAGCAGCCGACAGGCAAGCTATGGCTACACCTTC.

The V call is TRBV18, the J call TRBJ2-1, with 10 bases fitting TRBD2. Germline trimming cut 6 bases from V and 7 bases from J; bases unmatched to any gene: 12. Germline CDR1 KGHSH, CDR2 LQKENI. The CDR3 contains 16 residues. The CDR3 reads CASSQFTSGISNEQFF. The CDR3 DNA reads as TGTGCCAGCTCTCAATTCACTAGCGGGATCTCTAATGAGCAGTTCTTC.

This clone was picked up a small number of times. The J gene is TRBJ2-6, the V gene TRBV5-1, with D possibly being TRBD1 (6 bases). The ends were cut back, 3 bases at V and 4 bases at J, with 11 bases in the middle. CDR3 length: 15 amino acids. The V gene's germline CDR1 is SGHRS and CDR2 YFSETQ. The CDR3 coding sequence is TGCGCCAGCAGCTGGACGGGGACAGGGGCCAACGTCCTGACTTTC. It is translated as CASSWTGTGANVLTF. Based on the CDR3 plus reference TRBV5-1 and TRBJ2-6, the full variable domain is KAGVTQTPRYLIKTRGQQVTLSCSPISGHRSVSWYQQTPGQGLQFLFEYFSETQRNKGNFPGRFSGRQFSNSRSEMNVSTLELGDSALYLCASSWTGTGANVLTFGAGSRLTVL.

The V call is TRBV9, the J call TRBJ2-5; TRBD1 might be the D (6 bases). Germline loops: CDR1 SGDLS, CDR2 YYNGEE. The CDR3 is 14 amino acids. The V end was cut by 4 bases, the J end by 1 base, with 11 bases between. CDR3 sequence (DNA): TGTGCCAGCAGCCCGGCACAGGGCCAAGAGACCCAGTACTTC. Translation gives CASSPAQGQETQYF.

This sequence joins TRBV9 and TRBJ2-3; TRBD2 matches at 7 bases. Per germline, CDR1 SGDLS and CDR2 YYNGEE. The V and J ends lost 0 bases and 3 bases, in that order; junction bases with no gene match: 4. This CDR3 contains 15 residues. The CDR3 DNA is TGTGCCAGCAGCGTAGAAAGCGGGAATACAGATACGCAGTATTTT. It translates to CASSVESGNTDTQYF.